This T cell receptor (beta chain) originates from a study of monozygotic twins with inflammatory bowel disease. Regarding the study as a whole: T cell subtypes that differed could not be told apart. Variability may have been added to patient repertoires by differing immunosuppressive treatments.

Each CDR3 protein gets one entry in TCRdb, which reprocessed the 5' RACE reads and gives no DNA. This repertoire includes 350,000 to 400,000 distinct CDR3 sequences. CDR3 length equals 16 residues. The germline gives CDR1 LGHNA, CDR2 YSLEER. To note about this clonotype: Its target is not known.

The sample taken for sequencing was blood. The TCR was taken from a human donor with ulcerative colitis or Crohn's disease, or a healthy co-twin of an affected twin (not recorded which). This rearrangement joins TRBV4-3 to TRBJ1-2; with no DNA, the TCRdb D assignment of TRBD1 cannot be verified. CDR3 sequence reads: CASSRETGGAFYGYTF.